The 15 T cell receptor beta chains below come from one sample, sequenced in a study of blood T cell repertoires in COVID-19. The assay was immunoSEQ multiplex PCR, and TCRdb's table has in-frame clones only and misses some. The table includes over 350,000 clones, roughly 85% detected once. The sequencing sample was made of peripheral blood. Source of these receptors: a woman aged 25 to 39 with active or convalescent COVID-19.

This chain uses TRBV6-1 with TRBJ1-2; the D gene is possibly TRBD1 (6 bases). V was pared by 1 base and J by 11 bases, with 11 bases between. From germline, CDR1 is MNHNS and CDR2 SASEGT. This CDR3 has 12 residues. DNA for the CDR3: TGTGCCAGCAGTGAAGTTGGGGACACTTACACCTTC. Protein product: CASSEVGDTYTF.

J is TRBJ2-4 and V is TRBV10-3; D is uncertain. V lost 4 bases and J lost 5, with 9 bases in between. In germline, CDR1 is ENHRY, CDR2 SYGVKD. The CDR3 extends over 13 amino acids. DNA of the CDR3: TGTGCCATCAGTGGCACGGGTGAAAACATTCAGTACTTC. Translating it yields CAISGTGENIQYF.

The chain is built from TRBV6-1 and TRBJ2-3, with 9 bases fitting TRBD2. The CDR3 covers 15 residues. The ends lost 2 bases at V and 4 bases at J; junction bases unmatched: 4. CDR1 is MNHNS, CDR2 SASEGT, per germline. DNA of the CDR3: TGTGCCAGCAGTGAACGCGGGGGGGAGGCAGATACGCAGTATTTT. Amino acid sequence: CASSERGGEADTQYF.

This chain links TRBV5-6 with TRBJ1-5; no clear D gene. The V gene lost 2 bases and the J gene lost 1 base, with 10 bases spanning the gap. CDR3 size: 15 residues. CDR1 is SGHDT, CDR2 YYEEEE, per germline. The CDR3 DNA reads TGTGCCAGCAGCTTAGTGGGAGGGAGCAATCAGCCCCAGCATTTT. It encodes CASSLVGGSNQPQHF.

The chain combines TRBV3-1 (or the pseudogene TRBV3-2) with TRBJ2-5; a weak D match, TRBD2 (6 bases). The CDR3 spans 15 residues. Germline assignment: CDR1 LGHDT and CDR2 YNNKEL (reference sequence). V was pared by 1 base and J by 5 bases, with 14 bases between. The CDR3 region is CASSQGSGSYETQYF. CDR3 bases: TGTGCCAGCAGCCAAGGCTCCGGGAGCTATGAGACCCAGTACTTC.

The chain uses TRBV9 and TRBJ2-3; 10 bases match TRBD2. Losses at the gene ends were 5 bases for V and 5 bases for J; bases not matched to a gene: 8. The germline CDR1 and CDR2 sequences are SGDLS and YYNGEE. The length of the CDR3 is 15 residues. CDR3 in DNA: TGTGCCAGCAGTCGGAGCGGGAGGGCCGTAGATACGCAGTATTTT. Translation: CASSRSGRAVDTQYF.

The chain employs TRBV27 and TRBJ1-4; D not resolved. Trimming left V 3 bases short and J 2 bases short, with 4 bases between. CDR3 length: 13 residues. Germline V gene data show CDR1 as MNHEY and CDR2 as SMNVEV (reference sequence). CDR3: CASSFMTNEKLFF. The CDR3 DNA reads TGTGCCAGCAGTTTCATGACTAATGAAAAACTGTTTTTT.

The chain couples TRBV11-2 to TRBJ1-6; a weak D match, TRBD1 (6 bases). Between the trimmed V and J ends, which lost 2 bases and 7 bases, there was a span of 12 bases. This CDR3 has 15 amino acids. CDR1 is SGHAT, CDR2 FQNNGV, per germline. The CDR3 is CASSLLIGGNSPLHF. The CDR3 DNA follows: TGTGCCAGCAGCTTATTGATAGGGGGAAATTCACCCCTCCACTTT. The variable domain in full, completed from reference TRBV11-2 and TRBJ1-6, reads EAGVAQSPRYKIIEKRQSVAFWCNPISGHATLYWYQQILGQGPKLLIQFQNNGVVDDSQLPKDRFSAERLKGVDSTLKIQPAKLEDSAVYLCASSLLIGGNSPLHFGNGTRLTVT.

The chain employs TRBV5-6 and TRBJ1-6; 10 nucleotides agree with TRBD1. This CDR3 has 16 amino acids. Trimming took 2 bases from V and 3 from J; bases not matched to a gene: 2. Germline-derived CDR1 and CDR2 are SGHDT and YYEEEE. In nucleotides, the CDR3 is TGTGCCAGCAGCTTAGGACAGGGGGTCTATAATTCACCCCTCCACTTT. This encodes CASSLGQGVYNSPLHF. Full variable domain (missing parts from reference TRBV5-6 and TRBJ1-6): DAGVTQSPTHLIKTRGQQVTLRCSPKSGHDTVSWYQQALGQGPQFIFQYYEEEERQRGNFPDRFSGHQFPNYSSELNVNALLLGDSALYLCASSLGQGVYNSPLHFGNGTRLTVT.

The chain carries TRBV19 and TRBJ2-6, with TRBD1 identical over 7 bases. CDR3 length: 18 amino acids. Trimming cost V 5 bases and J 0 bases; bases outside gene matches: 10. CDR1 and CDR2 from the germline V gene are LNHDA and SQIVND (reference sequence). CDR3 DNA sequence: TGTGCCAGTAGTTCAAGGACAGGCCCGAGCTCTGGGGCCAACGTCCTGACTTTC. This translates into CASSSRTGPSSGANVLTF.

The sample holds one count of this clone. The J gene is TRBJ1-1, the V gene TRBV5-4; weak D call: TRBD1 (6 bases). Germline assignment: CDR1 SGHNT and CDR2 YYREEE (reference sequence). V lost 0 bases, J lost 4 bases, and 10 bases lay in between. The CDR3 covers 14 residues. The DNA of the CDR3 is TGTGCCAGCAGCTTGGCAGGGGTCGCCACTGAAGCTTTCTTT. It codes for CASSLAGVATEAFF.

The chain is built from TRBV27 and TRBJ2-7; 10 positions match TRBD2. CDR1 MNHEY and CDR2 SMNVEV come from the germline V gene (reference sequence). The CDR3 is made up of 15 amino acids. With 4 bases clipped from V and 1 base from J, the junction kept 4 bases outside the gene matches. CDR3 sequence (DNA): TGTGCCAGCAGTTCTATAGCGGGAGGTTCCTACGAGCAGTACTTC. Translation gives CASSSIAGGSYEQYF.

The chain is built from TRBV9 and TRBJ1-5, with D uncertain. Germline lookup yields CDR1 SGDLS and CDR2 YYNGEE. The length of the CDR3 is 14 residues. V dropped 3 bases and J dropped 2 bases, with 9 bases sitting between them. CDR3 residues: CASSASQGNQPQHF. For the CDR3, the DNA is TGTGCCAGCAGCGCTTCGCAGGGCAATCAGCCCCAGCATTTT.

This sequence joins TRBV2 and TRBJ1-6, with TRBD1 identical over 7 bases. Trimming cost V 6 bases and J 0 bases; bases outside gene matches: 2. The CDR3 spans 15 residues. CDR1 and CDR2 (germline): SNHLY, FYNNEI. CDR3 in amino acids: CASSRDSSYNSPLHF. The CDR3, as DNA: TGTGCCAGCAGCCGGGACAGCTCCTATAATTCACCCCTCCACTTT.

V usage is TRBV27 and J usage is TRBJ1-1; D is possibly TRBD1 (5 bases). The V end lost 5 bases, the J end lost 3 bases, and 22 bases lay between the germline ends. The CDR3 covers 17 residues. Germline CDR1 is MNHEY and CDR2 is SMNVEV (reference sequence). This CDR3 is CASSPPARRGRDTEAFF. Written as DNA, the CDR3 is TGTGCCAGCAGTCCACCCGCCCGACGGGGGAGGGACACTGAAGCTTTCTTT.